The 8 T cell receptor beta chains below come from one sample, sequenced in a study of blood T cell repertoires in COVID-19. Only in-frame clones appear in the TCRdb table, and some are missing; sequencing was by immunoSEQ multiplex PCR. The sample has approximately 150,000 clones, approximately 91% seen once; the top ten hold roughly 4.5%. Sequencing used peripheral blood. The receptors come from a young man with COVID-19, enrolled during active disease.

This clone has only one observation. The V and J genes are TRBV24-1 and TRBJ1-1, with D unresolved. There are 14 residues in the CDR3. Trimming took off 12 bases at V and 6 bases at J, with 22 bases between the two ends. Germline V gene data show CDR1 as KGHDR and CDR2 as SFDVKD. As DNA, the CDR3 is TGTGCCCCGAAGTCGGGGAGGCTTTGGGCTGAAGCTTTCTTT. Translation: CAPKSGRLWAEAFF.

As for this clone: The junction departs from the called germline gene at one end, perhaps through a read error. This chain links TRBV5-1 with TRBJ1-4; 8 nucleotides match TRBD1. CDR1 is SGHRS, CDR2 YFSETQ, per germline. This CDR3 has 14 amino acids. Here the CDR3 reads CASSPQGADEKLLF. CDR3 sequence (DNA): TGCGCCAGCAGCCCCCAGGGGGCTGATGAAAAACTGCTTTTT.

The chain uses TRBV5-1 and TRBJ2-7; possible D gene TRBD1, 6 bases. Germline V lookup: CDR1 SGHRS, CDR2 YFSETQ. Deletions cut 7 bases from V and 0 bases from J, with 11 bases between. The CDR3 has 13 residues. This CDR3 is CASGEQGSYEQYF. CDR3 nucleotide sequence: TGCGCCAGCGGAGAACAGGGCTCCTACGAGCAGTACTTC.

The chain recombines TRBV9 with TRBJ2-1; 7 bases fit TRBD2. The CDR3 length is 11 residues. V lost 3 bases to trimming and J lost 11 bases; unmatched junction nucleotides: 2. The germline CDR1 and CDR2 sequences are SGDLS and YYNGEE. The CDR3 DNA reads as TGTGCCAGCAGCGGGGGGGGACAGCAGTTCTTC. Translated, it gives CASSGGGQQFF.

This clone was observed once. The chain carries TRBV2 and TRBJ2-1; a weak D match, TRBD2 (5 bases). Per the germline V gene, CDR1 is SNHLY and CDR2 is FYNNEI. V was trimmed by 6 bases and J by 8 bases, leaving 14 bases between them. The CDR3 runs to 13 residues. CDR3 in amino acids: CASRPGSGDEQFF. In DNA, the CDR3 is TGTGCCAGCAGGCCCGGGTCCGGGGATGAGCAGTTCTTC.

The CDR3 loop is CASNGQGLNNQPQHF. CDR3 nucleotides: TGTGCCAGCAACGGACAGGGATTGAACAATCAGCCCCAGCATTTT. V and J are TRBV2 and TRBJ1-5; 8 nucleotides agree with TRBD1. Per germline, CDR1 SNHLY and CDR2 FYNNEI. V was clipped by 7 bases and J by 3 bases; unmatched bases: 8. This CDR3 region has 15 residues.

This sequence joins TRBV18 and TRBJ1-6; D might be TRBD1 (6 bases). The CDR3 consists of 14 residues. V was clipped by 2 bases and J by 9 bases, with 11 bases between them. Germline CDR1 reads KGHSH; CDR2 reads LQKENI. DNA of the CDR3: TGTGCCAGCTCACCAGGGTCCAGGGGTTCACCCCTCCACTTT. Amino acids: CASSPGSRGSPLHF.

The chain uses TRBV7-2 and TRBJ2-7; 9 bases are a match to TRBD2. Trimming at V came to 2 bases and at J to 5 bases, leaving 10 bases not matched to a gene. This CDR3 has 16 amino acids. Per germline, CDR1 SGHTA and CDR2 FQGNSA. CDR3 loop: CASSLILAGVPHEQYF. CDR3 bases: TGTGCCAGCAGCTTAATCTTAGCGGGAGTTCCCCACGAGCAGTACTTC.